Listed here is a single T cell receptor (beta chain). It was with unique molecular identifiers that the TCRbeta library was prepared. In TCRdb, the PCR reads were re-called with MiXCR into one record per CDR3 protein. The sample lists approximately 200,000 distinct CDR3 sequences, roughly 6.3% occurring once. This CDR3 is 14 amino acids long. The V gene lost 5 bases and the J gene lost 2 bases, with 10 bases spanning the gap. CDR1 is MNHNS and CDR2 is SASEGT in the germline V gene. This sample is drawn from a study of T-cell reconstitution after alpha-beta-depleted transplantation in children. The starting material was PBMCs, obtained before TCRalphabeta/CD19-depleted stem cell transplant. The chain carries TRBV6-1 and TRBJ2-1; the D is unclear. The clonotype was recovered from a girl younger than two with combined immunodeficiency, due to receive a stem cell transplant. The CDR3 nucleotides read TGTGCCAGCAGTACGCGGACGGCCTACAATGAGCAGTTCTTC. The encoded protein is CASSTRTAYNEQFF.